A single T cell receptor beta chain is shown here with its context. TCRdb keeps only in-frame clones here, not all; method: immunoSEQ multiplex PCR. The table has around 1 million clones, roughly 72% seen once. These data come from a study of shared clonotypes between healthy human individuals. The CDR3 consists of 15 residues. J lost 7 bases, V lost 7 bases, and 9 bases had no gene match. Germline-derived CDR1 and CDR2 are LNHDA and SQIVND (reference sequence). J is TRBJ1-6 and V is TRBV19, with 8 bases identical to TRBD1. The TCR was taken from a man aged 18 to 30 in good health. The specimen was memory CD4+ T cells sorted from blood. Subset denoted: CD45RA-negative fraction. In DNA, the CDR3 is TGTGCCAGTAAGCCCCAGACAGGGGTAAATTCACCCCTCCACTTT. It specifies CASKPQTGVNSPLHF.